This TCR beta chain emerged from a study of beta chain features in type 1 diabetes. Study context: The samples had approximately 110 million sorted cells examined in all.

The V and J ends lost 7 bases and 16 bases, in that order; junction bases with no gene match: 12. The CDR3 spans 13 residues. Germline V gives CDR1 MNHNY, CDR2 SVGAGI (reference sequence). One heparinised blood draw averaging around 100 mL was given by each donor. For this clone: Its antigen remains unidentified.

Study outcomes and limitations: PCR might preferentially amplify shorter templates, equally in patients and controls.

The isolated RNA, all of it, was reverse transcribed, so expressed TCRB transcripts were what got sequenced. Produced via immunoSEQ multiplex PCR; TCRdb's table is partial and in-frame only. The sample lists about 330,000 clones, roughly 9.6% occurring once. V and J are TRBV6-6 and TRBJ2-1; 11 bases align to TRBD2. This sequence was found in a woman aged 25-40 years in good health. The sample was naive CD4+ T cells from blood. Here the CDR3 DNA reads TGTGCCAGCACTCCACCAACTAGCGGGAGATTCTTCTTC. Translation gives CASTPPTSGRFFF.